This TCR beta chain originates from a study of shared clonotypes between healthy human individuals. A note on this clone: No antigen is known for it.

Sequencing used immunoSEQ multiplex PCR; TCRdb keeps in-frame clones, though not all of them. This sample has roughly 1,100,000 clones, with roughly 80% found just once. Notes on the study in general: Shared across several donors were roughly 5% of the naive CD4 clonotypes. Few donors restricted represented genetic and exposure-history diversity.

CDR1 is SEHNR, CDR2 FQNEAQ, per germline (reference sequence). Trimming left V 3 bases short and J 5 bases short, with 19 bases between. This CDR3 is built from 17 residues. The TCR was taken from a man aged 18 to 29 in good health. Sequencing used memory CD4+ T cells sorted from blood. The subset is: CD45RA-negative fraction. The rearrangement uses TRBV7-9 and TRBJ1-4, with a tentative D call TRBD1 (5 bases). CDR3 bases: TGTGCCAGCAGCTTCGGGACTTTCGCGTTGCCCAATGAAAAACTGTTTTTT. Encoded protein: CASSFGTFALPNEKLFF.